The entry below gives a single TCR beta chain sequence along with its context. Its target antigen remains unknown. The sample holds no much larger clone one base away, and base qualities are not on file. Receptors were amplified or captured by the immunoSEQ multiplex PCR assay. As for how the authors treated the data: To diagnose cytomegalovirus status from the catalog of TCR beta chain sequences, a statistical classification framework was built. The clones in this table, taken by TCRdb from immuneACCESS, are in-frame only. Not every clone is retained; where verified, under half of the shortfall comes from an unresolved V gene, and the cause of the rest is unknown. V, J and clone size were drawn from that table, and D and trimming were deduced from the DNA. This sample lists under 250,000 clones; around nine tenths were detected once. The ten largest clonotypes hold roughly 2% of the sample. The data were obtained in a study of cytomegalovirus exposure and HLA in healthy donors (dated by TCRdb to about 2017). In terms of the full investigation: The roughly 650 repertoires of the first cohort and the 120 validation repertoires were produced on the same platform, according to a later analysis. The study was designed to test whether signatures of past pathogen exposure could be identified by cataloging public T cell receptors. A separate validation cohort of some 130 different subjects was used in addition to the roughly 620-subject first cohort. High-throughput TCR immunosequencing, statistical association of individual TCRs with disease status, and machine learning were combined to predict cytomegalovirus infection status. Overall study outcomes, separate from this receptor: A few of the identified cytomegalovirus-associated TCR beta chains were confirmed in vitro to be specific for cytomegalovirus antigens. The study listed 150 to 200 TCR beta chains as associated with cytomegalovirus. Subsequent analysis determined that TCRs grouped into clusters in the first cohort also showed a tendency toward co-occurrence across the 120 or so validation repertoires, and approximately 93% of cluster scores exceeded 0. In both the original and validation cohorts, the classifier was reported to diagnose cytomegalovirus status with high specificity and sensitivity. The validation cohort had no HLA typing available for a later analysis, so co-occurrence within that cohort was assessed over all 120 or so repertoires. The authors suggested that the approach could potentially be extended to other disease states and immunological phenotypes. Most TCR sequences were seen in very few donors, while some public TCRs were found in many individuals.

The donors were included in the validation cohort of some 120 subjects, a group kept apart from the approximately 670-subject first cohort. The specimen sequenced was PBMCs. The receptor was derived from a woman younger than 30 in good health and CMV-seropositive.

The CDR3 here reads CASSSDWGNGDTEAFF. The DNA reads as follows: TGTGCCAGCAGCTCCGATTGGGGCAACGGCGACACTGAAGCTTTCTTT. The sequence joins TRBV28 to TRBJ1-1; tentative D gene TRBD1, with 5 bases matching. Counted from cysteine to phenylalanine, this CDR3 has 16 amino acids. Here the CDR3 DNA is all that survives: 48 bases in frame from base 1. The junction carries 20 bases between V and J, which are trimmed by 6 bases and 3 bases respectively. Via the germline V gene, CDR1 is MDHEN and CDR2 SYDVKM.